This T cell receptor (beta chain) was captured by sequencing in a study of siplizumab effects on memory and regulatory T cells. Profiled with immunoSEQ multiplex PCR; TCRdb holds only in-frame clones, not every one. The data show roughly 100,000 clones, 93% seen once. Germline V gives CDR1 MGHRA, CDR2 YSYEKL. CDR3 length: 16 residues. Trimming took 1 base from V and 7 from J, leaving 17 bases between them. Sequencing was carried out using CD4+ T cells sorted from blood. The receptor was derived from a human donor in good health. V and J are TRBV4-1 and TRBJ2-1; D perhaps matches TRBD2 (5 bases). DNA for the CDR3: TGCGCCAGCAGCCAAGTGTGGAGCGGTCCCTGGAATGAGCAGTTCTTC. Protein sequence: CASSQVWSGPWNEQFF.